This T cell receptor (beta chain) was identified during a study of response to subunit inactivated influenza vaccine. TCRdb reanalysed the RT-PCR reads using MiXCR and keeps one entry per CDR3 protein. The sample has about 500,000 distinct CDR3 sequences, 16% seen once. V gave up 3 bases and J gave up 9 bases, with 8 bases separating them. The germline gives CDR1 ENHRY, CDR2 SYGVKD. This CDR3 contains 11 residues. General study findings and limits: Each seasonal influenza vaccination recruits few new T cells, the authors suggested.

About this clonotype itself: Its antigen remains unidentified.

Material: CD4+ T cells sorted from PBMCs, obtained around 2 years after vaccination. V usage is TRBV10-3 and J usage is TRBJ1-1; D is unclear. This clonotype originated in a man aged 50 to 69 who received an inactivated influenza vaccine. The CDR3 DNA follows: TGTGCCATCAGTGATGACTTGAAAGCTTTCTTT. Translated: CAISDDLKAFF.